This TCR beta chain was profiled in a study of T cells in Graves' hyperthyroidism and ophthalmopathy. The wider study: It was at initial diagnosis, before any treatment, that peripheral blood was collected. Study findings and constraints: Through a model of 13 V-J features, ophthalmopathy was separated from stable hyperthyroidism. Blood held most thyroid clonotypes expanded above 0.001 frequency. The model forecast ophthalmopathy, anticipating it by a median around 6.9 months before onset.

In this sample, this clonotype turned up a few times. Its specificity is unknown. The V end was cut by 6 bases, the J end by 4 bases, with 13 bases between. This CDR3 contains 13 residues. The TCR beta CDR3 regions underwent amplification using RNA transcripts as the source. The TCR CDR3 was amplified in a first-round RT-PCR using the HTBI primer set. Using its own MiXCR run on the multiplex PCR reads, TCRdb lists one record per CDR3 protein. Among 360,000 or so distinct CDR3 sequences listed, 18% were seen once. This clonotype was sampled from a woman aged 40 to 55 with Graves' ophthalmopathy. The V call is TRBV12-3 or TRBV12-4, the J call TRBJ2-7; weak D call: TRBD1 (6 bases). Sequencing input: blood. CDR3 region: CASRPTGFYEQYF. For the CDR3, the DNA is TGTGCCAGCAGACCGACAGGTTTTTACGAGCAGTACTTC.